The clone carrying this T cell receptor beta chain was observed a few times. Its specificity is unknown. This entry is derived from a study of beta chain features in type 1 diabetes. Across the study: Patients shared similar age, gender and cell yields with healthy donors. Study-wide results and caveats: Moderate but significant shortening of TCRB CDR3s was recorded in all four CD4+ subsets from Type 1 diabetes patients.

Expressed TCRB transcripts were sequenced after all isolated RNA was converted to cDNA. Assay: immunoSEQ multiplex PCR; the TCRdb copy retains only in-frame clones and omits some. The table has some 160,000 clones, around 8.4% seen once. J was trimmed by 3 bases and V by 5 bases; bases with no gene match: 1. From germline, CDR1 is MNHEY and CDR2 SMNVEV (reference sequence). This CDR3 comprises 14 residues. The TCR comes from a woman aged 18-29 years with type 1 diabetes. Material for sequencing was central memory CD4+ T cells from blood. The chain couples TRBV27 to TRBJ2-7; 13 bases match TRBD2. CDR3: CASSGTSGNYEQYF. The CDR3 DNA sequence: TGTGCCAGCAGTGGGACTAGCGGGAACTACGAGCAGTACTTC.